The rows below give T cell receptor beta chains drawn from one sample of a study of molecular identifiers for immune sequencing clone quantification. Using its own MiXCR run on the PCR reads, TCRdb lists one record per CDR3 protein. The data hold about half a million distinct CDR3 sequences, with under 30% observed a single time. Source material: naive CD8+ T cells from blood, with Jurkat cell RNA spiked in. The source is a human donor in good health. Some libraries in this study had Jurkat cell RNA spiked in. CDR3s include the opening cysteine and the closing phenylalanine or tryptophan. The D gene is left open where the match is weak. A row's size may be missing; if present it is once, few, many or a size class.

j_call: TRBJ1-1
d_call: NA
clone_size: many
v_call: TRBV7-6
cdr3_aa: CASSSSATGHLNTEAFF
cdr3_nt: TGTGCCAGCAGCTCATCAGCCACGGGACACTTGAACACTGAAGCTTTCTTT

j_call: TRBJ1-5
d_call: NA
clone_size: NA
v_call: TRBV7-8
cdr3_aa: CASSPEGGGNQPQHF
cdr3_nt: TGTGCCAGCAGCCCCGAAGGTGGTGGCAATCAGCCCCAGCATTTT

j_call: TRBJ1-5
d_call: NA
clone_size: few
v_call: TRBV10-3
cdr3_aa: CAISEGQMNQPQHF
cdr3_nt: TGTGCCATCAGTGAAGGGCAGATGAATCAGCCCCAGCATTTT

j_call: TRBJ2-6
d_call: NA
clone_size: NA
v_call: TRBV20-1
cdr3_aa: CSARTKGYFGANVLTF
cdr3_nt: TGCAGTGCTAGAACTAAAGGGTATTTTGGGGCCAACGTCCTGACTTTC

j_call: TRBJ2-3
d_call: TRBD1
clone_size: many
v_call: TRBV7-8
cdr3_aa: CASSPGDRVTDTQYF
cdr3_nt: TGTGCCAGCAGCCCTGGGGACAGGGTTACAGATACGCAGTATTTT

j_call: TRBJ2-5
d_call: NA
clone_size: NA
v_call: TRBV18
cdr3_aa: CASLRDTNQETQYF
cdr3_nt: TGTGCCAGCTTGAGGGACACAAACCAAGAGACCCAGTACTTC

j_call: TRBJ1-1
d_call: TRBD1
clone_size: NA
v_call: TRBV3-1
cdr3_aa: CASSPLGGGRNTEAFF
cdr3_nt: TGTGCCAGCAGCCCGTTGGGAGGGGGCCGAAACACTGAAGCTTTCTTT

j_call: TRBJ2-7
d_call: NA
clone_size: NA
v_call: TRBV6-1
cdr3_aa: CASSPRGGGSYEQYF
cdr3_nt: TGTGCCAGCAGCCCCCGGGGAGGGGGCTCCTACGAGCAGTACTTC

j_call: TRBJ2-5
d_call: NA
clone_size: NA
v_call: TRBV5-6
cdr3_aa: CASSLEIRGQETQYF
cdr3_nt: TGTGCCAGCAGCTTGGAAATCAGGGGACAAGAGACCCAGTACTTC

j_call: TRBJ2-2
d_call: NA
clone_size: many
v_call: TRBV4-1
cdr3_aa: CASSQGNTGELFF
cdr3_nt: TGCGCCAGCAGCCAAGGGAACACCGGGGAGCTGTTTTTT

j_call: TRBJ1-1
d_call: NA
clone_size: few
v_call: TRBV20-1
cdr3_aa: CSAQPEGTEAFF
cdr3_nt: TGCAGTGCACAGCCGGAGGGCACTGAAGCTTTCTTT

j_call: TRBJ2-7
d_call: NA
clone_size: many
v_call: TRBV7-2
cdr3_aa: CASSLGQSGAWSYEQYF
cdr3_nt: TGTGCCAGCAGCTTAGGGCAATCGGGGGCTTGGTCCTACGAGCAGTACTTC

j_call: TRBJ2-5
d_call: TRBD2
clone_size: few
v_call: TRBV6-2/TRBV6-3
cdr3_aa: CASSYPGLDATQYF
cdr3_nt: TGTGCCAGCAGTTACCCAGGACTAGATGCGACCCAGTACTTC

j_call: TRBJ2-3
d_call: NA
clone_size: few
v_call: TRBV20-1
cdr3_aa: CSATTGLRSTDTQYF
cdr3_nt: TGCAGTGCCACGACGGGTCTTCGGAGCACAGATACGCAGTATTTT

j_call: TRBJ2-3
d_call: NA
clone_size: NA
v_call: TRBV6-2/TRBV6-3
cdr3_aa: CASSSSSTGQYTDTQYF
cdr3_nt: TGTGCCAGCAGTTCTTCCTCGACAGGCCAGTACACAGATACGCAGTATTTT

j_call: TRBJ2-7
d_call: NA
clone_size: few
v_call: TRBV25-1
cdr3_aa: CASSQGGGPPSYEQYF
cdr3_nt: TGTGCCAGCAGTCAGGGTGGGGGTCCCCCTAGTTACGAGCAGTACTTC

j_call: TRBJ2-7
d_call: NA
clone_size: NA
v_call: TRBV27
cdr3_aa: CASSFKAEYEQYF
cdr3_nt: TGTGCCAGCAGTTTCAAGGCGGAATACGAGCAGTACTTC

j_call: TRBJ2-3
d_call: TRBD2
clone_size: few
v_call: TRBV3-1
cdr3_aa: CASSPVAGGRKDTQYF
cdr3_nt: TGTGCCAGCAGCCCCGTAGCGGGGGGGCGTAAAGATACGCAGTATTTT

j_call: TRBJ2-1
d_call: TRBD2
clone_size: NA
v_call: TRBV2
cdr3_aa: CASRVGAGDNEQFF
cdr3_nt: TGTGCCAGCAGGGTGGGAGCGGGGGACAATGAGCAGTTCTTC

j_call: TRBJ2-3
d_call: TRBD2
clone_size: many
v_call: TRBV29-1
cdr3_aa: CSVMGLAGGTDTQYF
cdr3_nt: TGCAGCGTAATGGGACTAGCGGGAGGCACAGATACGCAGTATTTT

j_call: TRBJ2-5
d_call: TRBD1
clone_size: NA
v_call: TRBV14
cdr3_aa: CASSDRQGLQTQYF
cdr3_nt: TGTGCCAGCAGCGATAGACAGGGTCTGCAGACCCAGTACTTC